The 11 T cell receptor beta chains listed next were all sequenced from one sample in a study of blood T cell repertoires in COVID-19. Assay used: immunoSEQ multiplex PCR; TCRdb lists only in-frame clones, some missing. This sample yields 6,000 or so clones, of which around nine tenths are seen a single time; approximately 7% belongs to the top ten. Sequenced: peripheral blood. The receptors shown here come from a human donor in a cohort sampled during active COVID-19.

In its sample, this clone was seen once. The chain couples TRBV6-6 to TRBJ2-5; tentative D call: TRBD2 (5 bases). V was shortened by 6 bases and J by 5 bases, with 16 bases between the two germline ends. The CDR3 runs 14 residues. Per germline, CDR1 MNHNY and CDR2 SVGAGI (reference sequence). CDR3 sequence reads: CASSGVRVGETQYF. Written as DNA, the CDR3 is TGTGCCAGCAGCGGGGTCCGGGTTGGGGAGACCCAGTACTTC.

This chain connects TRBV6-5 to TRBJ2-3, with D perhaps matching TRBD1 (6 bases). The CDR3 is 13 residues long. Trimming removed 4 bases from V and 3 bases from J, with 8 bases in between. CDR1 and CDR2 from the germline V gene are MNHEY and SVGAGI. The CDR3 DNA is TGTGCCAGCAGTTCAGGGGTGACAGATACGCAGTATTTT. This encodes CASSSGVTDTQYF.

This clone was picked up one time. The rearrangement links TRBV5-4 to TRBJ2-5; TRBD2 agrees at 10 bases. This CDR3 is built from 16 residues. Germline V gene lookup returns CDR1 SGHNT and CDR2 YYREEE (reference sequence). Trimming took 4 bases from V and 1 from J; bases not matched to a gene: 7. CDR3 nucleotide sequence: TGTGCCAGCAGCCTGAGGACTAGCGGCCGCCAAGAGACCCAGTACTTC. Translated: CASSLRTSGRQETQYF.

The chain carries TRBV5-4 and TRBJ2-3, with D maybe TRBD2 (5 bases). CDR1 and CDR2 (germline): SGHNT, YYREEE (reference sequence). The CDR3 has 14 amino acids. V lost 0 bases, J lost 3 bases, and 8 bases lay in between. DNA of the CDR3: TGTGCCAGCAGCTTGGGAACTAGGACAGATACGCAGTATTTT. As protein: CASSLGTRTDTQYF.

In its sample, this clone was seen once. J is TRBJ2-7 and V is TRBV3-1 (or the pseudogene TRBV3-2); tentative D call: TRBD2 (6 bases). Germline assignment: CDR1 LGHDT and CDR2 YNNKEL (reference sequence). The CDR3 is made up of 17 amino acids. V dropped 1 base and J dropped 6 bases, with 22 bases sitting between them. CDR3 sequence (DNA): TGTGCCAGCAGCCAAGGAAGGGGAGGAAGGGTTTATTTCGAGCAGTACTTC. It is translated as CASSQGRGGRVYFEQYF.

The chain combines TRBV10-3 with TRBJ2-3, with TRBD2 matching 13 bases. Germline V gives CDR1 ENHRY, CDR2 SYGVKD. The CDR3 sequence is 17 residues long. V dropped 7 bases and J dropped 4; count of bases not matched to a gene: 11. CDR3 loop: CAIKETRTSGSADTQYF. CDR3 nucleotide sequence: TGTGCCATCAAAGAGACCCGGACTAGCGGGAGCGCAGATACGCAGTATTTT.

This clone was picked up one time. This chain links TRBV11-3 with TRBJ2-5; 10 bases are a match to TRBD2. Per germline, CDR1 SGHNT and CDR2 YENEEA. The trim removed 6 bases at V and 0 bases at J, leaving 4 bases unmatched. This CDR3 has 15 amino acids. The CDR3 DNA sequence: TGTGCCAGCAGTCCTAGCGGGGGCCACCAAGAGACCCAGTACTTC. It codes for CASSPSGGHQETQYF. Full variable domain (missing parts from reference TRBV11-3 and TRBJ2-5): EAGVVQSPRYKIIEKKQPVAFWCNPISGHNTLYWYLQNLGQGPELLIRYENEEAVDDSQLPKDRFSAERLKGVDSTLKIQPAELGDSAVYLCASSPSGGHQETQYFGPGTRLLVL.

The CDR3 loop reads CASSRTGSGNTIYF. The CDR3 coding sequence is TGTGCCAGCAGTCGGACAGGGTCTGGAAACACCATATATTTT. The gene calls are TRBV6-5 and TRBJ1-3, with 8 bases lining up with TRBD1. CDR3 size: 14 residues. In germline, CDR1 is MNHEY, CDR2 SVGAGI. Germline trimming cut 5 bases from V and 1 base from J; bases unmatched to any gene: 1.

The chain carries TRBV12-3 or TRBV12-4 and TRBJ1-3; D remains unclear. V gave up 3 bases and J gave up 10 bases, with 10 bases separating them. This CDR3 is 12 amino acids long. CDR3 coding DNA: TGTGCCAGCAGTTTGGTTGCGGGGACCATATATTTT. The encoded protein is CASSLVAGTIYF.

The chain employs TRBV11-1 and TRBJ2-1; TRBD2 matches 13 bases. V lost 7 bases and J lost 10; bases outside the gene matches: 13. The germline V gene encodes CDR1 SGHAT and CDR2 FQDESV (reference sequence). CDR3 length: 16 amino acids. This chain's CDR3 is CASTTPGLAGSGEQFF. The CDR3 nucleotides read TGTGCCAGCACCACCCCGGGACTAGCGGGATCAGGGGAGCAGTTCTTC.

V usage is TRBV20-1 and J usage is TRBJ2-7; perhaps TRBD1 as D (5 bases). This CDR3 is 11 amino acids long. Germline CDR1 reads DFQATT; CDR2 reads SNEGSKA (reference sequence). Deletions cut 2 bases from V and 4 bases from J, with 6 bases between. The CDR3 loop reads CSARQGYEQYF. CDR3 bases: TGCAGTGCTAGACAGGGTTACGAGCAGTACTTC.